The clone carrying this TCR beta chain turned up a few times. As yet, its antigen is unknown. The authors reverse transcribed all of the isolated RNA, so sequencing captured expressed TCRB transcripts. The repertoire was sequenced with immunoSEQ multiplex PCR; TCRdb's copy has only in-frame clones and lacks some. The data contain 200,000 to 250,000 clones, roughly 11% of them seen just once; the ten biggest clones take up 1% to 1.5%. The data derive from a study of beta chain features in type 1 diabetes. The study, taken as a whole, reports: When Type 1 diabetes patients were examined, their TCRB CDR3s proved moderately but significantly shorter in all four CD4+ subsets. Naive, central memory and regulatory TCRB repertoires appeared more similar among patients than healthy donors.

With 6 bases removed from V and 3 bases from J, the gap between germline ends came to 24 bases. This CDR3 has 17 amino acids. J is TRBJ2-7 and V is TRBV23-1; D tentatively fits TRBD1 or TRBD2 (7 bases each). Being an ORF, TRBV23-1 has a function that is uncertain. The source material was central memory CD4+ T cells from blood. This sequence originates from a man aged 18 to 29 in good health. CDR3 nucleotide sequence: TGCGCCAGCAGCGGGGAGGGGACAGACCCTAGCCTCTACGAGCAGTACTTC. Residues: CASSGEGTDPSLYEQYF.